This T cell receptor (beta chain) was identified in a study of human thymus T cells. Resections obtained during corrective heart surgery supplied the thymus tissue. This table comes from immunoSEQ multiplex PCR, and its TCRdb copy is limited to in-frame clones, with some not included. The data hold tens of thousands of clones, with roughly 97% observed a single time. Germline-derived CDR1 and CDR2 are MNHEY and SVGAGI. V was clipped by 2 bases and J by 2 bases, with 10 bases between them. The CDR3 is made up of 14 amino acids. The sequenced sample was thymus tissue. This sequence joins TRBV6-5 and TRBJ2-7; a weak D match, TRBD1 (5 bases). This TCR was sampled from a boy under two years old with a congenital heart defect but otherwise immunologically healthy. The chain's CDR3 is CASSYHTGAYEQYF. The CDR3 DNA sequence: TGTGCCAGCAGTTACCACACAGGCGCCTACGAGCAGTACTTC.